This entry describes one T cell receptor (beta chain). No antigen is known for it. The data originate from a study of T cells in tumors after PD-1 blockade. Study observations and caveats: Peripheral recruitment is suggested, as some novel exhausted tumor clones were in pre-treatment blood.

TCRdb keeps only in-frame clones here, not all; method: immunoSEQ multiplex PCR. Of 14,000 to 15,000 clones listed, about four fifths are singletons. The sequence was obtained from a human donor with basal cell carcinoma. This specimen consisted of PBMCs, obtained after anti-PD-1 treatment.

CDR3 loop: CASSARTGQGGYTF. CDR3 bases: TGTGCCAGCAGCGCCCGGACAGGGCAGGGTGGCTACACCTTC. This chain links TRBV7-6 with TRBJ1-2, with 8 nucleotides matching TRBD1. CDR1 and CDR2 (germline): SGHVS, FNYEAQ. Losses at the gene ends were 5 bases for V and 7 bases for J; bases not matched to a gene: 9. This CDR3 comprises 14 residues.